These 19 T cell receptor beta chains originate from one sample sequenced in a study of blood T cell repertoires in COVID-19. Assay: immunoSEQ multiplex PCR; the TCRdb copy retains only in-frame clones and omits some. The sample lists tens of thousands of clones; 72% were seen once. The source material was peripheral blood. The receptor source for this set is a woman in her sixties in a cohort sampled during active or convalescent COVID-19.

The rearrangement uses TRBV15 and TRBJ1-5; TRBD1 agrees at 7 bases. This CDR3 is 15 amino acids long. Germline assignment: CDR1 LNHNV and CDR2 YYDKDF (reference sequence). V gave up 5 bases and J gave up 0 bases; unmatched junction bases: 4. CDR3 nucleotides: TGTGCCACCAGCGAACAGGGGTATAGCAATCAGCCCCAGCATTTT. This sequence encodes CATSEQGYSNQPQHF.

The chain links TRBV15 to TRBJ1-4; D gene uncertain. V gave up 9 bases and J gave up 2 bases, with 13 bases separating them. Per the germline V gene, CDR1 is LNHNV and CDR2 is YYDKDF (reference sequence). The CDR3 loop spans 14 amino acids. DNA for the CDR3: TGTGCCACGGCAAGTCCGGGTACTAATGAAAAACTGTTTTTT. It specifies CATASPGTNEKLFF.

V gene TRBV6-1 combines with J gene TRBJ1-1; TRBD1 is a possible D gene (5 bases). V lost 2 bases and J 8 bases, leaving 9 bases between the germline ends. CDR1 and CDR2 (germline): MNHNS, SASEGT. The length of the CDR3 is 12 residues. The CDR3 region has the DNA TGTGCCAGCAGTGAAATATCAGGGGAAGCTTTCTTT. The encoded protein is CASSEISGEAFF.

This clone was recorded at least ten times. V usage is TRBV9 and J usage is TRBJ2-5, with a weak D call TRBD2 (6 bases). The germline V gene has CDR1 SGDLS and CDR2 YYNGEE. The CDR3 is 13 residues long. Trimming pared 3 bases from V and 2 bases from J, leaving 8 bases between. The CDR3 DNA reads TGTGCCAGCAGCGCCGGGACTCAAGAGACCCAGTACTTC. It specifies CASSAGTQETQYF.

The chain joins TRBV6-2 or TRBV6-3 to TRBJ1-1, with 10 bases that match TRBD1. V lost 6 bases and J lost 3; bases outside the gene matches: 7. The CDR3 is made up of 15 amino acids. The germline V gene encodes CDR1 MNHEY and CDR2 SVGEGT. DNA for the CDR3: TGTGCCAGCAGCCAGCGACAGGGGGCGGACACTGAAGCTTTCTTT. It translates to CASSQRQGADTEAFF.

This clone is medium-sized in the sample. The chain combines TRBV30 with TRBJ2-7; D is uncertain. The germline CDR1 and CDR2 sequences are GTSNPN and SVGIG (reference sequence). The CDR3 runs to 12 residues. Trimming shortened V by 5 bases and J by 3 bases, and 11 bases separated the two germline ends. The CDR3: CAWAPIYYEQYF. DNA for the CDR3: TGTGCCTGGGCCCCAATCTACTACGAGCAGTACTTC.

This chain connects TRBV7-2 to TRBJ1-3, with D possibly being TRBD1 (5 bases). V lost 5 bases and J 4 bases, leaving 15 bases between the germline ends. The CDR3 has 15 amino acids. Germline V gene lookup returns CDR1 SGHTA and CDR2 FQGNSA. The CDR3 loop reads CASSARGKSGNTIYF. The CDR3 DNA is TGTGCCAGCAGCGCCCGGGGGAAATCGGGAAACACCATATATTTT.

V usage is TRBV5-5 and J usage is TRBJ2-3, with TRBD2 identical over 12 bases. Germline-derived CDR1 and CDR2 are SGHKS and YYEKEE (reference sequence). With 2 bases clipped from V and 1 base from J, the junction kept 5 bases outside the gene matches. This CDR3 region has 17 residues. This chain's CDR3 is CASSFPPSGGGTDTQYF. DNA of the CDR3: TGTGCCAGCAGCTTTCCGCCTAGCGGGGGGGGCACAGATACGCAGTATTTT.

The chain employs TRBV18 and TRBJ1-2; 9 bases map to TRBD1. Germline V gene data show CDR1 as KGHSH and CDR2 as LQKENI. The CDR3 totals 15 residues. Losses at the gene ends were 5 bases for V and 4 bases for J; bases not matched to a gene: 8. DNA of the CDR3: TGTGCCAGCTCAACTCGGGACAGGGACGGCTATGGCTACACCTTC. Protein: CASSTRDRDGYGYTF.

CDR3 loop: CASSLRFSGGGAHNEQFF. CDR3 bases: TGTGCCAGCAGTCTCCGTTTCTCGGGAGGAGGGGCCCACAATGAGCAGTTCTTC. The chain links TRBV6-2 or TRBV6-3 to TRBJ2-1; 7 bases match TRBD2. CDR1 and CDR2 (germline): MNHEY, SVGEGT. The CDR3 has 18 amino acids. J gave up 5 bases and V 5 bases, and 18 bases lay outside the gene matches.

This chain links TRBV2 with TRBJ1-6; TRBD1 aligns across 10 bases. The CDR3 loop spans 16 amino acids. With V trimmed by 4 bases and J by 6 bases, 6 bases remained unmatched. Germline CDR1 SNHLY, CDR2 FYNNEI. CDR3 protein: CASSADRGFGNSPLHF. The CDR3 nucleotides are TGTGCCAGCAGTGCGGACAGGGGGTTTGGTAATTCACCCCTCCACTTT.

This rearrangement joins TRBV11-2 to TRBJ1-4; perhaps TRBD1 as D (6 bases). Between the trimmed V and J ends, which lost 4 bases and 8 bases, there was a span of 8 bases. Germline V gene sequence: CDR1 SGHAT, CDR2 FQNNGV. This CDR3 spans 12 amino acids. In DNA, the CDR3 is TGTGCCAGCAGCTGGGACACCGAAAAACTGTTTTTT. It is translated as CASSWDTEKLFF.

The chain joins TRBV15 to TRBJ2-1; D is ambiguous. This CDR3 is 15 amino acids long. Deletions cut 0 bases from V and 3 bases from J, with 9 bases between. Germline V lookup: CDR1 LNHNV, CDR2 YYDKDF (reference sequence). The CDR3 loop reads CATSRDSQFYNEQFF. CDR3 nucleotides: TGTGCCACCAGCAGAGATTCACAGTTCTACAATGAGCAGTTCTTC.

This clone was detected a few times. J is TRBJ2-5 and V is TRBV2; 8 bases fit TRBD2. V gave up 5 bases and J gave up 1 base; unmatched junction bases: 9. The CDR3 consists of 16 residues. Germline CDR1 and CDR2: SNHLY and FYNNEI. The chain's CDR3 is CASSPALRGGQETQYF. The CDR3 nucleotides read TGTGCCAGCAGTCCCGCCCTCCGGGGGGGCCAAGAGACCCAGTACTTC. Full variable domain (missing parts from reference TRBV2 and TRBJ2-5): EPEVTQTPSHQVTQMGQEVILRCVPISNHLYFYWYRQILGQKVEFLVSFYNNEISEKSEIFDDQFSVERPDGSNFTLKIRSTKLEDSAMYFCASSPALRGGQETQYFGPGTRLLVL.

The chain has TRBV6-5 and TRBJ1-6; perhaps TRBD1 as D (6 bases). V was clipped by 4 bases and J by 7 bases, with 14 bases between them. Per the germline V gene, CDR1 is MNHEY and CDR2 is SVGAGI. This CDR3 has 15 residues. CDR3 bases: TGTGCCAGCAGTTCCTCGGGACAACCGAATTCACCCCTCCACTTT. Translated: CASSSSGQPNSPLHF.

This chain joins TRBV27 and TRBJ2-1; tentative D call: TRBD2 (7 bases). This CDR3 contains 17 residues. Trimming cost V 2 bases and J 0 bases, with 14 bases left between them. CDR1 is MNHEY, CDR2 SMNVEV, per germline (reference sequence). Written as DNA, the CDR3 is TGTGCCAGCAGTTTAAGTGGGGGGGCTCACTCCTACAATGAGCAGTTCTTC. It yields the protein CASSLSGGAHSYNEQFF.

The chain couples TRBV27 to TRBJ1-6; 7 bases match TRBD1. The J segment lost 4 bases and the V segment lost 5 bases, leaving 2 bases of the junction unmatched. This CDR3 has 14 amino acids. Per the germline V gene, CDR1 is MNHEY and CDR2 is SMNVEV (reference sequence). CDR3 in amino acids: CASSLTGYNSPLHF. In DNA, the CDR3 is TGTGCCAGCAGTCTGACAGGGTATAATTCACCCCTCCACTTT.

This clone has only a few counts. The V call is TRBV30, the J call TRBJ2-5; 7 bases are a match to TRBD1. The trim removed 5 bases at V and 5 bases at J, leaving 11 bases unmatched. The germline V gene encodes CDR1 GTSNPN and CDR2 SVGIG (reference sequence). The CDR3 has 14 amino acids. CDR3 residues: CAWGSRGIGETQYF. DNA of the CDR3: TGTGCCTGGGGTAGCAGGGGGATTGGGGAGACCCAGTACTTC.

This chain joins TRBV12-3 or TRBV12-4 and TRBJ1-5; D call uncertain. Trimming pared 1 base from V and 9 bases from J, leaving 7 bases between. The CDR3 covers 12 residues. The CDR3 loop is CASSLEYRPQHF. The CDR3 DNA reads TGTGCCAGCAGTTTAGAATATCGGCCCCAGCATTTT.